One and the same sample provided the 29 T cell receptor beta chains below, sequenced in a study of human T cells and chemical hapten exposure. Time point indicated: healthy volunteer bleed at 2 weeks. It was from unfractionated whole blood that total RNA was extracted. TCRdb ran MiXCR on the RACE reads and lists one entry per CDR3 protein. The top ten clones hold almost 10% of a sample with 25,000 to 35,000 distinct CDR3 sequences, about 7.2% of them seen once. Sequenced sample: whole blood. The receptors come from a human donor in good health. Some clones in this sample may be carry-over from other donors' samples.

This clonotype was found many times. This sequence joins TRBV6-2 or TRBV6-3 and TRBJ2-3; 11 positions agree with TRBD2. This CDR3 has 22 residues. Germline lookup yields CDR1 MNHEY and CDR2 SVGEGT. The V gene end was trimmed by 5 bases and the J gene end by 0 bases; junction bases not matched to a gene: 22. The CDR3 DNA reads TGTGCCAGCAGTGCCTTTATAGGGCCGCTAAGACTAGCGGGGTCTAGCACAGATACGCAGTATTTT. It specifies CASSAFIGPLRLAGSSTDTQYF.

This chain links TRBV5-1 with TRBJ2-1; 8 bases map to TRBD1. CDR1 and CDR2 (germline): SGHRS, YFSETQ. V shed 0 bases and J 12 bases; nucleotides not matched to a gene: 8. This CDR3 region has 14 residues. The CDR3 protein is CASSLDVQGALQFF. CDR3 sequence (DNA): TGCGCCAGCAGCTTGGATGTTCAGGGGGCATTGCAGTTCTTC.

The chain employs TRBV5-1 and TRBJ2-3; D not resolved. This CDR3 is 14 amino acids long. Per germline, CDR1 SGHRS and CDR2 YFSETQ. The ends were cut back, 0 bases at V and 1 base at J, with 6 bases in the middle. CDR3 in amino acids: CASSLGGCTDTQYF. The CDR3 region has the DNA TGCGCCAGCAGCTTGGGCGGCTGCACAGATACGCAGTATTTT.

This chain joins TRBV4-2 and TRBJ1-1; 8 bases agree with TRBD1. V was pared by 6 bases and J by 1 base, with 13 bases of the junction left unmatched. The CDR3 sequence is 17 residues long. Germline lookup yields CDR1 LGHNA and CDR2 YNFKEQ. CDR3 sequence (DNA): TGTGCCAGCAGTCACGGACAGGGACCGGGGCGGAACACTGAAGCTTTCTTT. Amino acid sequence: CASSHGQGPGRNTEAFF.

The CDR3: CASSLSHEQYF. The CDR3 nucleotides read TGTGCCAGCAGCTTATCCCACGAGCAGTACTTC. The J gene is TRBJ2-7, the V gene TRBV5-4; D gene ambiguous. The V end lost 2 bases, the J end lost 5 bases, and 5 bases lay between the germline ends. CDR3 length equals 11 residues. Germline-derived CDR1 and CDR2 are SGHNT and YYREEE (reference sequence).

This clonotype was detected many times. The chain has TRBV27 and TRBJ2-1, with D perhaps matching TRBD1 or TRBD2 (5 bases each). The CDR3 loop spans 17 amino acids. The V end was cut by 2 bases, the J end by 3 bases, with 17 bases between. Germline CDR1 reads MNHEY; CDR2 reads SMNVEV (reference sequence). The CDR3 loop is CASSLGDGRSDYNEQFF. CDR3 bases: TGTGCCAGCAGTTTAGGGGACGGGCGAAGTGACTACAATGAGCAGTTCTTC.

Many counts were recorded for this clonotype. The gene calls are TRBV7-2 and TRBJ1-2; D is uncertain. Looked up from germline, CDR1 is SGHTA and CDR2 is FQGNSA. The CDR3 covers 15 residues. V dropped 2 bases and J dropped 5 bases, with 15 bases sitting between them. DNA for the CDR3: TGTGCCAGCAGCTTATCCCAAACAGTCCCGTATGGCTACACCTTC. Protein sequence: CASSLSQTVPYGYTF.

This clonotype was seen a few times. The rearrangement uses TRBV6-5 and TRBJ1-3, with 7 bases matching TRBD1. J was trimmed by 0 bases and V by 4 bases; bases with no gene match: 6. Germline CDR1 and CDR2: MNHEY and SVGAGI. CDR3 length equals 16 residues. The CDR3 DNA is TGTGCCAGCAGTTTGGACAGGCTCAGCTCTGGAAACACCATATATTTT. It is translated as CASSLDRLSSGNTIYF.

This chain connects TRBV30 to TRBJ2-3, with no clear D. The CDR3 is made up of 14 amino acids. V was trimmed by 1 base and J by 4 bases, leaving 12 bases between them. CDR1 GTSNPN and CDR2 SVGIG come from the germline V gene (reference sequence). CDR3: CAWSESNLADTQYF. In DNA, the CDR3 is TGTGCCTGGAGTGAGTCTAATCTGGCAGATACGCAGTATTTT. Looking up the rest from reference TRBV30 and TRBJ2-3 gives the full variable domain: SQTIHQWPATLVQPVGSPLSLECTVEGTSNPNLYWYRQAAGRGLQLLFYSVGIGQISSEVPQNLSASRPQDRQFILSSKKLLLSDSGFYLCAWSESNLADTQYFGPGTRLTVL.

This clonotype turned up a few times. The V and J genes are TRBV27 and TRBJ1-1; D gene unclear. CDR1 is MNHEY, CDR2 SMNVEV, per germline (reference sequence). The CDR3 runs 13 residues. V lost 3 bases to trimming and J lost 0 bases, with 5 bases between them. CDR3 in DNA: TGTGCCAGCAGTTTTTCTCTGAACACTGAAGCTTTCTTT. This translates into CASSFSLNTEAFF.

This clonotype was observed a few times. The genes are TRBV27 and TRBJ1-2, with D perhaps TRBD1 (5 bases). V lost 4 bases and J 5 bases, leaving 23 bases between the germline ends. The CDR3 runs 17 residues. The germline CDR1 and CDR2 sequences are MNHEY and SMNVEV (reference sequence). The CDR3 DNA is TGTGCCAGCAGTTCGATTGACGGGGGTGGAGATCGATATGGCTACACCTTC. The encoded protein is CASSSIDGGGDRYGYTF.

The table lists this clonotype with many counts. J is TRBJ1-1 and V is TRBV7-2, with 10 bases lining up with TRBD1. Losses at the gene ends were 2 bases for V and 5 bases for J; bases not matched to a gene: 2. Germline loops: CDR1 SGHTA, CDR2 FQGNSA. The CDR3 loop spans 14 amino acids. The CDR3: CASSLRQGATEAFF. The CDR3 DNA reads TGTGCCAGCAGCTTAAGACAGGGGGCGACTGAAGCTTTCTTT.

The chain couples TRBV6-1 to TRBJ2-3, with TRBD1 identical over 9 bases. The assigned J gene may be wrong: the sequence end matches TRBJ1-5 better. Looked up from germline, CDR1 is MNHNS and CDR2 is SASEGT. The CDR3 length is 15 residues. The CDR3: CASSALTGGRDTQHF. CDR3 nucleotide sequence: TGTGCCAGCAGTGCACTGACAGGGGGAAGAGATACGCAGCATTTT.

CDR3 sequence: CASSEGHWSYNEQFF. The CDR3 DNA is TGTGCCAGCAGTGAAGGCCATTGGTCCTACAATGAGCAGTTCTTC. The chain recombines TRBV6-1 with TRBJ2-1, with D unresolved. The germline CDR1 and CDR2 sequences are MNHNS and SASEGT. This CDR3 is 15 amino acids long. Trimming cost V 1 base and J 1 base, with 8 bases left between them.

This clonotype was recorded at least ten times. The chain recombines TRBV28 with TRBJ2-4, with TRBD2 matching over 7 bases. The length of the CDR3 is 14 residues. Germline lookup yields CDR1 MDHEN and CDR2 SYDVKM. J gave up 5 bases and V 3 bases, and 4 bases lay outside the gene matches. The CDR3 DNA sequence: TGTGCCAGCAGTTTTGGGGGGGTCCAAAACATTCAGTACTTC. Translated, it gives CASSFGGVQNIQYF.

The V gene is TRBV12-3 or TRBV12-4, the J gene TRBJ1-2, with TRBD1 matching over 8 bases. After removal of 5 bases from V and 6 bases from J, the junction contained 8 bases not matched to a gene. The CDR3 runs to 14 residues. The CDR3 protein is CASSGNRGRDGYTF. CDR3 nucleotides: TGTGCCAGCAGTGGCAACAGGGGGAGGGATGGCTACACCTTC.

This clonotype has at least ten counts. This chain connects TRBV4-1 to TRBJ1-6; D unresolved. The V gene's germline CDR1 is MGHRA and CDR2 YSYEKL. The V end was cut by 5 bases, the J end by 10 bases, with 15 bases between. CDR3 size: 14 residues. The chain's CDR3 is CASSSPIPDSPLHF. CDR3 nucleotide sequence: TGCGCCAGCAGCTCCCCGATCCCTGACTCACCCCTCCACTTT.

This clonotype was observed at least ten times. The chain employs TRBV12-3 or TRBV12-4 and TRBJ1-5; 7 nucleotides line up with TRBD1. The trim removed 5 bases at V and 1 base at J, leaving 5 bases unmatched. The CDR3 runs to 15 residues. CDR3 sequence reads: CASSPDRLSNQPQHF. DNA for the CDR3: TGTGCCAGCAGTCCGGACAGGTTAAGCAATCAGCCCCAGCATTTT.

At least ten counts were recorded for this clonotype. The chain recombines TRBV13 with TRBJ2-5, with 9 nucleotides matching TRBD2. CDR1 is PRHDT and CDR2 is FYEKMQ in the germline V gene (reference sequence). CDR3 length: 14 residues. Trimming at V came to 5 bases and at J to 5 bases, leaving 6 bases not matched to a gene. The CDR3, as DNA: TGTGCCAGCAGCCTACGGAGCGGGAGGGAGACCCAGTACTTC. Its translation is CASSLRSGRETQYF.

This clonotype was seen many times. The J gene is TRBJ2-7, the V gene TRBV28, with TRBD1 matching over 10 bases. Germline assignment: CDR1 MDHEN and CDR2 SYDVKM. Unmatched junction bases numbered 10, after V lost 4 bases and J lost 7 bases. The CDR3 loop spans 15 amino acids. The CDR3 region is CASSSSGTGVVEQYF. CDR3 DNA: TGTGCCAGCAGTTCGTCCGGGACAGGGGTTGTAGAGCAGTACTTC.

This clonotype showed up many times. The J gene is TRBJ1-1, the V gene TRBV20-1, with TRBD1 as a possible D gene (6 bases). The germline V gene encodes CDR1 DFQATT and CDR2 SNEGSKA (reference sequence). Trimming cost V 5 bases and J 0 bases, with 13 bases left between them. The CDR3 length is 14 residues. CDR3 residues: CSALDSGMNTEAFF. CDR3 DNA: TGCAGTGCTCTGGACAGCGGAATGAACACTGAAGCTTTCTTT.

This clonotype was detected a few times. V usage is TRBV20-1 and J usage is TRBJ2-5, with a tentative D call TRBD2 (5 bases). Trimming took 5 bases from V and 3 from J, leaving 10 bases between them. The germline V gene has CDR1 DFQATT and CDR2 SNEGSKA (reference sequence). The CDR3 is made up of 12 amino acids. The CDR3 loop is CSADPGKETQYF. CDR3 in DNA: TGCAGTGCTGACCCGGGGAAAGAGACCCAGTACTTC.

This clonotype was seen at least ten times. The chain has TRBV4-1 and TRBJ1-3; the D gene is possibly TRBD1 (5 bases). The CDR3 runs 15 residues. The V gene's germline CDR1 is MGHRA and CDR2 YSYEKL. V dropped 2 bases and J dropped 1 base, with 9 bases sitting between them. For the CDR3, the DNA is TGCGCCAGCAGCCAATTTAGACAGTCTGGAAACACCATATATTTT. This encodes CASSQFRQSGNTIYF.

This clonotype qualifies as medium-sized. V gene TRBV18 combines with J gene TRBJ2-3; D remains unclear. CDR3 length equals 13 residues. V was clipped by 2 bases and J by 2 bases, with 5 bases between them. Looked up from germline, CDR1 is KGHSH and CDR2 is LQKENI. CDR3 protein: CASSPGITDTQYF. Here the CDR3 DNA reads TGTGCCAGCTCACCAGGGATCACAGATACGCAGTATTTT.

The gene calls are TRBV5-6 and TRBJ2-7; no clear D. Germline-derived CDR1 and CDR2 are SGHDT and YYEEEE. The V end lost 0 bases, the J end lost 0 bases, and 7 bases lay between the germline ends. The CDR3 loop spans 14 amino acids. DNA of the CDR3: TGTGCCAGCAGCTTGGACAGAGTCTCCTACGAGCAGTACTTC. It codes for CASSLDRVSYEQYF.

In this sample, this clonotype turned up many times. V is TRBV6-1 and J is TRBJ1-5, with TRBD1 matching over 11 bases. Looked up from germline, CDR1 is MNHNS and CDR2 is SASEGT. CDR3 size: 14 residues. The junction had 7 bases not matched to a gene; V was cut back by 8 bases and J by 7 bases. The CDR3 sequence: CASAGQGAGQPQHF. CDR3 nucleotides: TGTGCCAGCGCCGGACAGGGGGCAGGCCAGCCCCAGCATTTT.

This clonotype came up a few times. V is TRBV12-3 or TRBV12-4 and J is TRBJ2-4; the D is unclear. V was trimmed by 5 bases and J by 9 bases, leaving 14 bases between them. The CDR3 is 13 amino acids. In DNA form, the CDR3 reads TGTGCCAGCAGTCCCGACCCAGTGAGCATTCAGTACTTC. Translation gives CASSPDPVSIQYF.

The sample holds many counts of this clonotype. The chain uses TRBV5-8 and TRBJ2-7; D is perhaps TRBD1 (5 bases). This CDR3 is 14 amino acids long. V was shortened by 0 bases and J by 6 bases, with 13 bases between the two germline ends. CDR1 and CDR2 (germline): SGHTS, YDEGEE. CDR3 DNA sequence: TGTGCCAGCAGCTTGGTGGACACCGGACGCGAGCAGTACTTC. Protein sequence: CASSLVDTGREQYF.

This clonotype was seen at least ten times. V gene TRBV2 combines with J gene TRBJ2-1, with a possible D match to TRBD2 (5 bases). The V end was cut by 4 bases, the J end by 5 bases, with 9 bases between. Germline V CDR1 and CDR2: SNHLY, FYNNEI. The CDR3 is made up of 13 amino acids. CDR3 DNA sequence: TGTGCCAGCAGTGGAGGACTCAACAATGAGCAGTTCTTC. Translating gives CASSGGLNNEQFF.